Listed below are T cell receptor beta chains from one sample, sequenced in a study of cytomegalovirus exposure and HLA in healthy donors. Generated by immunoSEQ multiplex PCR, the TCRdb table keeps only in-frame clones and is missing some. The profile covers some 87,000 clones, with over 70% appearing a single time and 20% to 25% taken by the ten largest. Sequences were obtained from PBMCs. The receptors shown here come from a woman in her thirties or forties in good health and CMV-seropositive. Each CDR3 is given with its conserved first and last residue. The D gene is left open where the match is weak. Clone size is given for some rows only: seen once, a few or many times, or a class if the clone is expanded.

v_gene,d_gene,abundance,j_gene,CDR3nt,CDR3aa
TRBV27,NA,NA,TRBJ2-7,TGTGCCAGCAGGTGGGAACAGGGATCTATCTACGAGCAGTACTTC,CASRWEQGSIYEQYF
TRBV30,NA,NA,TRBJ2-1,TGTGCCTGGAGTGTAGACAAGCAGTTCTTC,CAWSVDKQFF
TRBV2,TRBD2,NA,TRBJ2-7,TGTGCCAGCAGTGAAGCGTTGTGGCTAGCGGGGGGGCGCAGCTCCTACGAGCAGTACTTC,CASSEALWLAGGRSSYEQYF
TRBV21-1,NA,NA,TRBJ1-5,TGTGCCAGCAGCAAAGAAGCCGCTCCCGGGACATCACGACAGCCCCAGCATTTT,CASSKEAAPGTSRQPQHF
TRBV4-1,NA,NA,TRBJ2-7,TGCGCCAGCAGCCAAGGGGCAGGGTTACTTTACGAGCAGTACTTC,CASSQGAGLLYEQYF
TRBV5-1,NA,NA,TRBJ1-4,TGCGCCAGCAGCTTGGACAATAATGAAAAACTGTTTTTT,CASSLDNNEKLFF
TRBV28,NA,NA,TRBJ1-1,TGTGCCAGCAGTTTACGGCAGGGATTGAATGGGAACACTGAAGCTTTCTTT,CASSLRQGLNGNTEAFF
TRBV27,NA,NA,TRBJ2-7,TGTGCCAGCAGTTTATACCAGACGGGGGACTACGAGCAGTACTTC,CASSLYQTGDYEQYF
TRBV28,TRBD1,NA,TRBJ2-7,TGTGCCACCTGGCGCCGACAGGGCCCTAGCTACGAGCAGTACTTC,CATWRRQGPSYEQYF
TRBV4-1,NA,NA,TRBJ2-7,TGCGCCAGCAGCCAGGACCCTCAGGGGCCGGCGCCCTACGAGCAGTACTTC,CASSQDPQGPAPYEQYF
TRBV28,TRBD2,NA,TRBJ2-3,TGTGCCAGCAGTTTCCGAAGGGACTACCCAGATACGCAGTATTTT,CASSFRRDYPDTQYF
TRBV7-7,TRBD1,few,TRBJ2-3,TGTGCCAGCAGCGCTGGGACAGGGCGTACAGATACGCAGTATTTT,CASSAGTGRTDTQYF
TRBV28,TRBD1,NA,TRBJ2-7,TGTGCCAGCAGTCCCCCATTAGGCATGGGGACAGGATCCTACGAGCAGTACTTC,CASSPPLGMGTGSYEQYF
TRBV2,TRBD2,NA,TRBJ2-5,TGTGCCAGCAGTGTGAGCGGGAACGAACGGTACCAAGAGACCCAGTACTTC,CASSVSGNERYQETQYF
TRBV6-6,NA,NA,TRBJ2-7,TGTGCCAGCAGTTACTCGGCAGGCTCCTACGAGCAGTACTTC,CASSYSAGSYEQYF
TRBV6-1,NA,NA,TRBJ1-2,TGTGCCAGCAGTGAAGCAGGTGTCAGGGCGTTAGTGTATTATGGCTACACCTTC,CASSEAGVRALVYYGYTF
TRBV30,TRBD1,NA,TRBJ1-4,TGTGCCTGGAGTGGGAGACAGGGGGGCGGTGAAAAACTGTTTTTT,CAWSGRQGGGEKLFF
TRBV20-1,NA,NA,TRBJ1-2,TGCAGTGCCAAACAGGGTTCTGGCTACACCTTC,CSAKQGSGYTF
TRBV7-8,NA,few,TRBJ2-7,TGTGCCAGCGGACTGACGGGGAACTACGAGCAGTACTTC,CASGLTGNYEQYF
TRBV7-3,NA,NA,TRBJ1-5,TGTGCCAGCAGCTTACACAGGAATCAGCCCCAGCATTTT,CASSLHRNQPQHF
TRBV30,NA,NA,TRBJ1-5,TGTGCCTGGAGCCCTGGGCAGTTTAGCAATCAGCCCCAGCATTTT,CAWSPGQFSNQPQHF
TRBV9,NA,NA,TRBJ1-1,TGTGCCAGCAGCTTGACAGGTATGAACACTGAAGCTTTCTTT,CASSLTGMNTEAFF
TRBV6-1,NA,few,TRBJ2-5,TGTGCCAGCAGACTCGGACAGATAGAGACCCAGTACTTC,CASRLGQIETQYF
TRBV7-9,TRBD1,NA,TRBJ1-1,TGTGCCAGCAGCTTAATCGGGGACAGGGCCGAAGCTTTCTTT,CASSLIGDRAEAFF
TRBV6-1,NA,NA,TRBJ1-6,TGTGCCAGCAGTGAACCCCTGGGGAGCTCCTATAATTCACCCCTCCACTTT,CASSEPLGSSYNSPLHF
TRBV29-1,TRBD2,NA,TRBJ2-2,TGCAGCGTTGAGGTTAATCCGGGACTAGCGGAGGGGGTCACCGGGGAGCTGTTTTTT,CSVEVNPGLAEGVTGELFF
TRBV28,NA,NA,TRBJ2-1,TGTGCCAGCAGCCCTAGGAGGGCAATATACAATGAGCAGTTCTTC,CASSPRRAIYNEQFF
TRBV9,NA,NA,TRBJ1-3,TGTGCCAGCAGCGTAGCCCCCCATCTAACTATCTCTGGAAACACCATATATTTT,CASSVAPHLTISGNTIYF
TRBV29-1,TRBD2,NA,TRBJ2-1,TGCAGCGTTGTAGGGCTAGCGGGAGCGGGTGAGCAGTTCTTC,CSVVGLAGAGEQFF
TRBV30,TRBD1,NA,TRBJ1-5,TGTGCCTGGAGTGCCCACATCGGGACAGGGATTCAGCCCCAGCATTTT,CAWSAHIGTGIQPQHF
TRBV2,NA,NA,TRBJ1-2,TGTGCCAGCAGTGTCCGGGGAACCTTC,CASSVRGTF
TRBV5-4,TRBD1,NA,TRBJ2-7,TGTGCCAGCAGCTCCAGTCCCGGGACAGAGGCGGAACAGTACTTC,CASSSSPGTEAEQYF
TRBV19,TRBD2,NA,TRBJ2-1,TGTGCCAGTAGTCTAAAGCGGGGGGGTAGCAATGAGCAGTTCTTC,CASSLKRGGSNEQFF
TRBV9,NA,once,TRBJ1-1,TGTGCCAGCAGCGAGACACCTTCGGACACTGAAGCTTTCTTT,CASSETPSDTEAFF
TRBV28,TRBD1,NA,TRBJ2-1,TGTGCCAGCAGTTCCCCGACAGGGTACAATGAGCAGTTCTTC,CASSSPTGYNEQFF
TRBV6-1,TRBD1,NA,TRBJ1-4,TGTGCCAGCAGTGAGGGGGACAGGAAAAATGAAAAACTGTTTTTT,CASSEGDRKNEKLFF
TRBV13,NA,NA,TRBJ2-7,TGTGCCAGCAGCTTATCACAGGGCAATCCCTACGAGCAGTACTTC,CASSLSQGNPYEQYF
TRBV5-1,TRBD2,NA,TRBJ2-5,TGCGCCAGCAGCTTTACGGGAGGGCAAGAGACCCAGTACTTC,CASSFTGGQETQYF
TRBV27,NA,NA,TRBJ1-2,TGTGCCAGCAGTCCCTCCCGGGGGTATGGCTACACCTTC,CASSPSRGYGYTF
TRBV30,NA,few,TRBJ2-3,TGTGCCTGGAGTCCGGTCACAGATACGCAGTATTTT,CAWSPVTDTQYF
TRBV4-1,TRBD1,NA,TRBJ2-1,TGCGCCAGCAGCCACCTCGGGACAGGGCTAAATGAGCAGTTCTTC,CASSHLGTGLNEQFF
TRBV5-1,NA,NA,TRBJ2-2,TGCGCCAGCAGCCTCCGGGGCGGGGAGCTGTTTTTT,CASSLRGGELFF
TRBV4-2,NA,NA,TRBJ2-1,TGTGCCAGCAGCCAAGATAAGACTTTATGGTATGAGCAGTTCTTC,CASSQDKTLWYEQFF
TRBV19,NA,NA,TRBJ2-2,TGTGCCAGCCAAAGGGGACTCGAGAACACCGGGGAGCTGTTTTTT,CASQRGLENTGELFF
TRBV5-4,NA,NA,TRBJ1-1,TGTGCCAGCTCCAGCTTGAGTGGCGGCGTAGTAACTGAAGCTTTCTTT,CASSSLSGGVVTEAFF
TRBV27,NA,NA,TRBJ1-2,TGTGCCAGCGGACAGCCAAAGTCTAACTATGGCTACACCTTC,CASGQPKSNYGYTF
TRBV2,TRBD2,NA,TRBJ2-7,TGTGCCAGCAACGGGATGACTAGCGTCCACGAGCAGTACTTC,CASNGMTSVHEQYF
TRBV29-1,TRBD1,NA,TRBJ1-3,TGCAGCGTTGCGGGACAGCTCTCTGGAAACACCATATATTTT,CSVAGQLSGNTIYF
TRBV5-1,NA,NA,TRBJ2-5,TGCGCCAGCAGCTGGTCGGAGCCATGGGAGACCCAGTACTTC,CASSWSEPWETQYF
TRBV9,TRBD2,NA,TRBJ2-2,TGTGCCAGCAGCAAGGGACTAGCGGGGACGAACACCGGGGAGCTGTTTTTT,CASSKGLAGTNTGELFF
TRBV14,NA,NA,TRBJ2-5,TGTGCCAGCAGCCAACGTCGAGGTCAGAGGGTAGAGACCCAGTACTTC,CASSQRRGQRVETQYF
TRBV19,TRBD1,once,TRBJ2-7,TGTGCCAGTAGTAAGGGGCAGGGGGCGCAAACCTACGAGCAGTACTTC,CASSKGQGAQTYEQYF
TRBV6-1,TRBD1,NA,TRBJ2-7,TGTGCCAGCAGTGTTGGCAGGGGGCTTGGGAACGAGCAGTACTTC,CASSVGRGLGNEQYF